A selection of T cell receptor beta chains follows, all from one sample in a study of CD8+ T cells in alopecia areata. Assay used: immunoSEQ multiplex PCR; TCRdb lists only in-frame clones, some missing. The table records 90,000 to 100,000 clones, 35% to 45% of them present only once. The sample was CD4+ T cells sorted from blood. These receptors all stem from a human donor with alopecia areata. Both conserved end residues are part of each CDR3. A D gene is named only where the DNA matches it firmly. Rows may omit the clone size; those that give it use once, few, many or a size class.

- TRBJ1-5 TRBV28 - CASSLIQGPHPYSNQPQHF TGTGCCAGCAGTTTGATACAGGGCCCGCACCCTTATAGCAATCAGCCCCAGCATTTT
TRBD1 TRBJ1-2 TRBV5-1 - CASSRQGKANYGYTF TGCGCCAGCAGCCGACAGGGGAAAGCTAACTATGGCTACACCTTC
- TRBJ1-2 TRBV30 - CALKPGSAGSYGYTF TGTGCCTTAAAACCGGGCTCAGCTGGATCCTATGGCTACACCTTC
- TRBJ2-7 TRBV7-2 few CASSPSPGRNYEQYF TGTGCCAGCAGCCCAAGCCCCGGGAGAAACTACGAGCAGTACTTC
- TRBJ2-5 TRBV30 - CAWSRPGMKETQYF TGTGCCTGGAGTCGCCCCGGGATGAAAGAGACCCAGTACTTC
- TRBJ1-1 TRBV30 - CAWRPQNTEAFF TGTGCCTGGAGACCCCAGAACACTGAAGCTTTCTTT
- TRBJ1-5 TRBV7-9 few CASSLAGSRQPQHF TGTGCCAGCAGCTTAGCGGGGTCGCGTCAGCCCCAGCATTTT
TRBD2 TRBJ2-7 TRBV29-1 - CSVGGSGGSYEQYF TGCAGCGTTGGTGGGTCGGGAGGTTCCTACGAGCAGTACTTC
- TRBJ2-7 TRBV5-1 - CASSFEGYEQYF TGCGCCAGCAGCTTCGAGGGCTACGAGCAGTACTTC
TRBD2 TRBJ2-1 TRBV2 - CASSEARGAYNEQFF TGTGCCAGCAGTGAAGCTCGGGGGGCCTACAATGAGCAGTTCTTC
- TRBJ1-2 TRBV6-6 - CASSKAGADYGYTF TGTGCCAGCAGTAAGGCGGGGGCGGACTATGGCTACACCTTC
- TRBJ1-2 TRBV29-1 few CSVVSGINYGYTF TGCAGCGTTGTTTCAGGGATTAACTATGGCTACACCTTC
- TRBJ2-5 TRBV28 - CASSPSSQETQYF TGTGCCAGCAGTCCATCCAGCCAAGAGACCCAGTACTTC
TRBD2 TRBJ2-7 TRBV9 - CASSVELAGVDEQYF TGTGCCAGCAGCGTAGAACTAGCGGGAGTGGACGAGCAGTACTTC
- TRBJ2-7 TRBV6-1 - CASSDEGPSYEQYF TGTGCCAGCAGTGATGAAGGGCCCTCCTACGAGCAGTACTTC
TRBD1 TRBJ2-5 TRBV6-6 - CASSPYGQGSRETQYF TGTGCCAGCAGTCCTTACGGACAGGGGAGTAGAGAGACCCAGTACTTC
- TRBJ1-1 TRBV5-1 - CASSSGQYPEAFF TGCGCCAGCAGCTCAGGACAGTACCCTGAAGCTTTCTTT
- TRBJ1-5 TRBV4-2 - CASSQDLGTDNNQPQHF TGTGCCAGCAGCCAAGATTTAGGTACAGACAATAATCAGCCCCAGCATTTT
- TRBJ2-1 TRBV4-1 - CASSQVPGAGSGTDRVQFF TGCGCCAGCAGCCAAGTCCCTGGGGCCGGTTCCGGGACTGACCGTGTGCAGTTCTTC
- TRBJ2-4 TRBV5-1 few CASSLIWQGEDIQYF TGCGCCAGCAGCTTGATATGGCAGGGGGAGGACATTCAGTACTTC
TRBD1 TRBJ1-4 TRBV5-4 few CASSSGTAEKLFF TGTGCCAGCAGCTCCGGGACAGCTGAAAAACTGTTTTTT
TRBD1 TRBJ2-5 TRBV19 many CATTSTGGGWVTQYF TGTGCCACCACATCGACAGGGGGGGGTTGGGTTACCCAGTACTTC
- TRBJ1-1 TRBV29-1 - CSVDRGAHGIF TGCAGCGTTGATCGGGGGGCCCACGGAATCTTT
TRBD2 TRBJ2-1 TRBV12-5 - CASGLEAGVWGMRNEQFF TGTGCTAGTGGTTTGGAGGCGGGAGTTTGGGGAATGCGCAATGAGCAGTTCTTC
TRBD1 TRBJ1-2 TRBV27 - CASSWDRGSRLHGYTF TGTGCCAGCAGTTGGGACAGGGGTTCCCGTTTGCATGGCTACACCTTC